This TCR beta chain is drawn from a study of CD8 T cells in ankylosing spondylitis. TCRdb processed the 5' RACE reads anew with MiXCR; each CDR3 protein has one entry. The sample lists around 250,000 distinct CDR3 sequences, 9.5% to 12% occurring once. This clonotype has at least ten counts. The CDR3 contains 15 residues. The ends were cut back, 0 bases at V and 0 bases at J, with 6 bases in the middle. Germline V CDR1 and CDR2: KGHDR, SFDVKD. The V gene is TRBV24-1, the J gene TRBJ2-3; D is uncertain. This clonotype was obtained from a male donor with ankylosing spondylitis or in good health (not recorded which). The specimen was blood, either unsorted or a sorted T cell fraction (not recorded which). CDR3 nucleotides: TGTGCCACCAGTGATTTGTTCGGAAGCACAGATACGCAGTATTTT. It encodes CATSDLFGSTDTQYF.